One sample yielded the 10 T cell receptor beta chains listed below, sequenced in a study of T cell repertoires in cytomegalovirus infection. Using its own MiXCR run on the reads, TCRdb lists one record per CDR3 protein. This sample has 510,000 or so distinct CDR3 sequences; 26% occur once, and the top ten carry less than 15%. The sample was PBMCs. The receptors come from a human donor in good health (CMV status not recorded). Some clones in this sample may be carry-over from other donors' samples.

This clonotype was detected a few times. The chain uses TRBV12-3 or TRBV12-4 and TRBJ2-7; TRBD2 agrees at 8 bases. The CDR3 has 14 amino acids. V lost 7 bases to trimming and J lost 3 bases; unmatched junction nucleotides: 8. The CDR3 spells CASTGGGLDYEQYF. The CDR3, as DNA: TGTGCCAGCACTGGCGGGGGGTTAGACTACGAGCAGTACTTC.

Worth noting for this clonotype: A junction end diverges from the germline sequence, so it may reflect a read error. This chain connects TRBV7-6 to TRBJ1-6; D is ambiguous. The CDR3 runs to 14 residues. Germline V gene data show CDR1 as SGHVS and CDR2 as FNYEAQ. The CDR3 spells CASSLDPKNSPLHF. The CDR3 DNA reads TGTGCTAGCAGCTTAGATCCGAAGAATTCACCCCTCCACTTT.

This clonotype was observed many times. This chain joins TRBV11-3 and TRBJ2-2; D not certain. Germline V gives CDR1 SGHNT, CDR2 YENEEA. This CDR3 has 13 amino acids. Trimming stripped 5 bases from V and 1 base from J, with 5 bases between. The CDR3 sequence is CASSPGNTGELFF. In nucleotides, the CDR3 is TGTGCCAGCAGCCCGGGGAACACCGGGGAGCTGTTTTTT.

The rearrangement links TRBV7-9 to TRBJ1-4; no firm D call. The V and J ends lost 1 base and 4 bases respectively, with 10 bases between them. This CDR3 is 15 amino acids long. Germline V CDR1 and CDR2: SEHNR, FQNEAQ (reference sequence). The chain's CDR3 is CASSLVPESNEKLFF. CDR3 nucleotide sequence: TGTGCCAGCAGCTTAGTGCCGGAAAGTAATGAAAAACTGTTTTTT.

This clonotype has just a few counts. The chain uses TRBV6-5 and TRBJ2-2, with TRBD1 matching over 7 bases. After removal of 5 bases from V and 6 bases from J, the junction contained 3 bases not matched to a gene. The CDR3 consists of 13 residues. Germline assignment: CDR1 MNHEY and CDR2 SVGAGI. Here the CDR3 reads CASSRQGSGELFF. The CDR3 DNA is TGTGCCAGCAGTCGACAGGGTTCCGGGGAGCTGTTTTTT.

The table lists this clonotype with many counts. CDR3 in DNA: TGTGCCACCACGGGACAGTTCCAAGAGACCCAGTACTTC. Its protein is CATTGQFQETQYF. This chain connects TRBV7-2 to TRBJ2-5; 7 nucleotides align to TRBD1. The junction had 6 bases not matched to a gene; V was cut back by 10 bases and J by 1 base. The CDR3 contains 13 residues. Germline assignment: CDR1 SGHTA and CDR2 FQGNSA.

The genes are TRBV19 and TRBJ1-2; a possible D gene is TRBD1 (5 bases). Germline assignment: CDR1 LNHDA and CDR2 SQIVND (reference sequence). The CDR3 has 13 residues. V lost 4 bases, J lost 1 base, and 7 bases lay in between. The CDR3 nucleotides are TGTGCCAGTAGTACGCAGGGTAACTATGGCTACACCTTC. Translating gives CASSTQGNYGYTF. The whole variable domain, remainder taken from reference TRBV19 and TRBJ1-2, is DGGITQSPKYLFRKEGQNVTLSCEQNLNHDAMYWYRQDPGQGLRLIYYSQIVNDFQKGDIAEGYSVSREKKESFPLTVTSAQKNPTAFYLCASSTQGNYGYTFGSGTRLTVV.

This clonotype was detected only a few times. CDR3: CASKRQMNTEAFF. Here the CDR3 DNA reads TGTGCCAGCAAACGACAGATGAACACTGAAGCTTTCTTT. The genes are TRBV6-6 and TRBJ1-1, with D perhaps TRBD1 (5 bases). Germline V CDR1 and CDR2: MNHNY, SVGAGI (reference sequence). The CDR3 extends over 13 amino acids. Trimming took 7 bases from V and 0 from J, leaving 9 bases between them.

This clonotype has only a few counts. This rearrangement joins TRBV28 to TRBJ2-5; D is undetermined. Germline CDR1 reads MDHEN; CDR2 reads SYDVKM. The V gene lost 7 bases and the J gene lost 1 base, with 13 bases spanning the gap. The CDR3 is 14 residues long. Here the CDR3 DNA reads TGTGCCAGCACCCCTCTTTCGGCCCAAGAGACCCAGTACTTC. Protein sequence: CASTPLSAQETQYF.

The V gene is TRBV24-1, the J gene TRBJ2-1; unclear D gene. The CDR3 loop spans 12 amino acids. CDR1 and CDR2 (germline): KGHDR, SFDVKD. The ends were cut back, 0 bases at V and 5 bases at J, with 1 base in the middle. The CDR3 is CATSDLDNEQFF. CDR3 nucleotides: TGTGCCACCAGTGATTTGGACAATGAGCAGTTCTTC.